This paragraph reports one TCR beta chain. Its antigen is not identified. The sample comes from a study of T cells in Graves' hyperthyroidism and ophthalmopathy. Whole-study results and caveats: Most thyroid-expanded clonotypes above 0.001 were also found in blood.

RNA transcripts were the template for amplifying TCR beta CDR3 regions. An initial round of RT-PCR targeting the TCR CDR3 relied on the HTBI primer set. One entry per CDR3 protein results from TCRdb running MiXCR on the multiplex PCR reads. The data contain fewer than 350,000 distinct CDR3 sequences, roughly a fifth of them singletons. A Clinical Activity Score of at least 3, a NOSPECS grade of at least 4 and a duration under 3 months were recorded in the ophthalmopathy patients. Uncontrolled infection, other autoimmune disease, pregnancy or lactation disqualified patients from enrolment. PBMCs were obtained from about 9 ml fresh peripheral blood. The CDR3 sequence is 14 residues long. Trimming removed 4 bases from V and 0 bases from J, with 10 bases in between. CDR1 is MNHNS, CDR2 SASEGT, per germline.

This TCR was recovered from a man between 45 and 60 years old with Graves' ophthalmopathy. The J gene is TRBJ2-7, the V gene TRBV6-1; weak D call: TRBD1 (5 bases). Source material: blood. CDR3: CASSATDASYEQYF. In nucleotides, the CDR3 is TGTGCCAGCAGTGCGACAGACGCCTCCTACGAGCAGTACTTC.